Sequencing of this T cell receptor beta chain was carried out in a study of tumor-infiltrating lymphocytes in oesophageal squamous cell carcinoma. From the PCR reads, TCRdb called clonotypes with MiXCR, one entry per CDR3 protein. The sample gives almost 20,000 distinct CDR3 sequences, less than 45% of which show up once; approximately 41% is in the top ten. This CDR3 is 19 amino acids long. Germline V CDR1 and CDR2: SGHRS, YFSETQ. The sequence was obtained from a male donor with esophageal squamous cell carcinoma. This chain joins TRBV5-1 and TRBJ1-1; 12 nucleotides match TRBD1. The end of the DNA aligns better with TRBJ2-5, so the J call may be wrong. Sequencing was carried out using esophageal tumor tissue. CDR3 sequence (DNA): TGCGCCAGCAGCTTGGATGGGACAGGGGGCTTATGGGGTAAAGAGACCCAGTACTTC. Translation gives CASSLDGTGGLWGKETQYF.